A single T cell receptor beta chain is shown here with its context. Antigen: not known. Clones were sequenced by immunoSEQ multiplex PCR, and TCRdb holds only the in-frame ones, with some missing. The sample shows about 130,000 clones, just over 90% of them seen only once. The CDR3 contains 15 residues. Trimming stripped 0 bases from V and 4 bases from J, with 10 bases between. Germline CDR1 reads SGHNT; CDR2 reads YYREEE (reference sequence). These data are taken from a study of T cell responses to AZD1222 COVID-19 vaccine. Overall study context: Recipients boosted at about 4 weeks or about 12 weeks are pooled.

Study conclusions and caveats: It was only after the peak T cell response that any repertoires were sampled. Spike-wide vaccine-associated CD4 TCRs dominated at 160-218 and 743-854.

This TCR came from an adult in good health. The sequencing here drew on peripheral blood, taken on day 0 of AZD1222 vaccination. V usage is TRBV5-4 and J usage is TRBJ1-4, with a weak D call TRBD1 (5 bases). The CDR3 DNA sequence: TGTGCCAGCAGCTTGGCGACAGAGTATAATGAAAAACTGTTTTTT. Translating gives CASSLATEYNEKLFF.